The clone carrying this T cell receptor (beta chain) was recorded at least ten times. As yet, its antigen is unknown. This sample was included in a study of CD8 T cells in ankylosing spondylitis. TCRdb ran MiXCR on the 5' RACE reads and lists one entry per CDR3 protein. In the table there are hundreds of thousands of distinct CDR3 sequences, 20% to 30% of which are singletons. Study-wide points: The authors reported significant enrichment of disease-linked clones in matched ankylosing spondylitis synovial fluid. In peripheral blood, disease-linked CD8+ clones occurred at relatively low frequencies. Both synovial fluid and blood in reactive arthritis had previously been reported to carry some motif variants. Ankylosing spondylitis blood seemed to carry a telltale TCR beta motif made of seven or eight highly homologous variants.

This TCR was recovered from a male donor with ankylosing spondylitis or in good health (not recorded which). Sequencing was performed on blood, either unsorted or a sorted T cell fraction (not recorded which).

CDR3 DNA: TGTGCCAGCAGCCCCCAACGAGGACCCCATGAGCAGTTCTTC. This sequence encodes CASSPQRGPHEQFF. The chain recombines TRBV7-3 with TRBJ2-1; D call uncertain. This CDR3 is built from 14 residues. V was shortened by 5 bases and J by 8 bases, with 16 bases between the two germline ends. Per germline, CDR1 SGHTA and CDR2 FQGTGA.